This TCR beta chain stems from a study of cytomegalovirus exposure and HLA in healthy donors (dated by TCRdb to about 2017). General notes on the study: An earlier analysis of roughly 570 of the donors reported 276 Gb of sequence data and around 110 million unique TCR beta sequences obtained from 180 million or so T cells. In the later analysis, no new phenotypic data were used to find candidate immune exposures; instead, reliance was placed on TCR beta sequences and their occurrence across donors. The study aimed to test whether cataloging public T cell receptors could reveal signatures of past pathogen exposure. A separate validation cohort of about 110 different subjects was used in addition to the approximately 700-subject first cohort. All discovery cohort repertoires had been generated on a single sequencing platform. Because of strong linkage in the cohort, 5 or 6 DR-DQ haplotypes were treated as single units for association and clustering. To predict cytomegalovirus infection status, the study brought together high-throughput TCR immunosequencing, statistical association of individual TCRs with disease status, and machine learning. An early release that covered some 640 HLA-typed donors contained approximately 320 gigabases of sequencing data and 80 million or so unique TCR sequences. The T cell repertoires of roughly 660 subjects were profiled by immunosequencing and related to cytomegalovirus serostatus. To decide whether each TCR beta V gene segment behaved as functional or pseudogenic, an earlier analysis of some 600 of the donors relied on high-throughput TCR beta sequencing. A later genetic analysis took genome-wide SNP genotypes for about three fifths of the 666 donors and used that subset as a discovery cohort. Donor age, sex, ethnicity and CMV serostatus were compiled together with the repertoire data. In a later analysis, previously published TCR beta repertoires from 550 to 700 donors were re-analyzed and high-resolution HLA genotyping was added so that TCR occurrence patterns could be studied. HLA typing included class I and class II loci at four-digit resolution. The number of donors typed differed by locus, with about 629-630 for A, B, C, DRB1 and DQB1, approximately 500 for DQA1, approximately 570 for DPA1, and 400 to 490 for DPB1. Of the roughly 410 genotyped donors, approximately 80% were placed in the genetic ancestry cluster associated with self-reported Caucasian donors. Across approximately 400 genotyped donors of the cohort, an average of 235,054 unique TCR beta nucleotide sequences per donor were sequenced, and 15% to 20% of those sequences were non-productive. The research as a whole found: A further reported finding was that TCR beta sequences accurately predicted the HLA-A and HLA-B alleles for most subjects in the first cohort. CMV serostatus was the only immune exposure information available for the cohort. A later analysis found that most CMV-associated TCR beta chains appeared HLA-restricted, with HLA associations seemingly driven largely by CMV exposure. Assigning TCR associations to individual alleles was difficult when HLA alleles, especially DR and DQ, strongly co-occurred. In a later genetic analysis, a missense DCLRE1C variant was associated with V-gene and J-gene trimming of TCR beta chains, and the association was replicated in an independent cohort. About 17 rarely observed V segments, including chromosome 9 orphons, were excluded from the earlier analysis of about 600 of the donors because counts were too low. Some IMGT-functional V segments, including TRBV6-2 and TRBV6-3, could not be told apart with the 87-base-pair reads, so those segments were excluded. A later analysis found that HLA-associated TCR beta chains were more clonally expanded and had lower generation probabilities than equally common non-associated chains. A later analysis associated about 17,000 TCR beta sequences with specific HLA alleles at a false discovery rate of 0.05. Broadly in line with IMGT annotations, most TCR beta V segments showed up in productive rearrangements about 87% or about 30% of the time in an earlier analysis of approximately 600 of the donors. In a later analysis, the rate of TCR association differed among HLA loci, with DRB1 alleles having the most associated TCRs and HLA-C alleles having the fewest. Because HLA typing was unavailable for some donors at each locus, only the typed subset was used in association tests. Linkage disequilibrium might explain the correlated functional status among segregating V segments, but an unknown experimental factor could not be excluded. The cohort was sequenced for TCR beta chains only, and without alpha or paired-chain data the features that could be detected were limited. A few of the identified cytomegalovirus-associated TCR beta chains were confirmed in vitro to be specific for cytomegalovirus antigens. Presence/absence analyses assumed roughly uniform sequencing depth across donors, an assumption that may not hold. The sequencing pipeline was judged likely to have produced a cluster of highly shared sequence variants as a technical artifact. According to the authors, the approach could potentially be generalized to other disease states and immunological phenotypes. According to a later genetic analysis, donors in an Asian-associated ancestry cluster had fewer N-insertions in productive TCRs than the approximately 690-donor mean. In both the original and validation cohorts, the classifier was reported to diagnose cytomegalovirus status with high specificity and sensitivity. Several of the top co-occurrence clusters appeared to be linked to parvovirus B19, influenza, CMV and Epstein-Barr virus, according to a later analysis. Most TCR sequences were seen in very few donors, while some public TCRs were found in many individuals. The study listed 150 to 200 TCR beta chains as associated with cytomegalovirus.

This clone has just one count. This clone's antigen is unknown. It has no much larger one-base neighbor in the sample; base qualities were not kept. The library was obtained by the immunoSEQ multiplex PCR assay. The multiplex PCR relied on a mix of 60 forward primers for TCR Vbeta segments and 13 reverse primers for TCR Jbeta segments. Amplification of the CDR3 region of rearranged TCR beta genes was performed with a multiplex PCR assay on genomic DNA. Amplified TCR beta libraries were sequenced as 87-base-pair reads on the Illumina HiSeq System. Per the authors' processing: A later analysis counted approximately 74 million unique TCR beta chains across the 500 to 850 repertoires, and some 11 million of these chains were shared by at least two donors. To remove PCR and sequencing errors, raw reads were error-corrected and collapsed into unique sequences using a nearest-neighbor algorithm that merged closely related sequences. To assign V, D and J gene segments, CDR3 sequences were aligned to IMGT reference sequences. For a sequence to be retained, a match of at least six nucleotides was required to both a V gene segment and a J gene segment. A rearrangement was called productive if the CDR3 had no stop codons and remained in frame with V and J, and every other rearrangement was called non-productive. CDR3 was defined by IMGT convention, running from the second conserved V-encoded cysteine to the conserved J-encoded phenylalanine. The earlier analysis of 500 to 750 of the donors excluded any sequence lacking an unambiguous match to a single V gene segment. In an earlier analysis of around 590 of the donors, a V segment was called functional when productive rearrangements were above 56.7%, and segregating when the standard deviation between donors exceeded 5%. A statistical classification framework was built to diagnose cytomegalovirus status from the catalog of TCR beta chain sequences. A later analysis assigned V and J genes by comparing TCR nucleotide sequences with IMGT/GENE-DB human TR gene sequences. Using the TCRdist pipeline, a later analysis assigned CDR3 sequences along with most-parsimonious VDJ recombination scenarios. A later analysis defined each TCR beta chain by its CDR3 amino acid sequence plus V-gene family, and excluded reads lacking a unique V-gene family. In a later analysis, 450 to 600 highly shared, low-generation-probability nucleotide sequences were removed to address suspected cross-contamination and a sequencing artifact. A later analysis calculated a clonal expansion index for each public chain from normalized within-repertoire ranks of inferred template counts. A later analysis computed generation probabilities with a VDJ recombination model fitted to out-of-frame rearrangements, and checked the results against IGoR. Hypergeometric tests were used in a later analysis to score TCR-TCR, TCR-HLA and TCR-CMV co-occurrence, with a repertoire-size bias correction applied to the TCR pairs. A later analysis estimated false discovery rates by permuting HLA or CMV assignments 20 times. In a later analysis, co-occurring TCRs were grouped using DBSCAN, with TCRdist sequence similarity added in when clustering inside HLA-allele-positive subsets. Repertoires with fewer than 30,000 or more than 120,000 public chains, plus five repertoires with anomalous nucleotide sharing, were excluded from co-occurrence clustering. This is the immuneACCESS table as TCRdb keeps it, with only in-frame sequences that have V and J called. A part of the clones is gone; compared with another copy, unresolved V genes explain less than half, and the rest is unexplained. V and J calls and clone size follow that table, whereas D and trimming were derived from the DNA. This sample gives some 190,000 clones in total; 65% to 85% of them show up just once. Jointly, the top ten make up 1.3% to 1.5% of the sample.

Relative to germline, V is missing 0 bases and J is missing 1 base, with 6 bases of the junction outside any gene match. The germline V gene gives CDR1 as LGHNA and CDR2 as YNFKEQ. The CDR3 sequence holds 19 residues, the cysteine and phenylalanine included. CDR3 DNA is the only sequence kept; it has 57 bases, read in frame from the first base. The cohort comprised 670 or so healthy bone marrow donors. All cohort members were sampled while nominally healthy, although unrecorded immune exposures were likely present. The donor was CMV seropositive and was included in the group of 250 to 300 seropositive cohort members. Each donor provided a peripheral blood sample, and peripheral blood mononuclear cells were used for TCR beta sequencing. The Qiagen DNeasy Blood Extraction Kit was used to extract genomic DNA from the blood cell samples.

The chain uses TRBV4-2 and TRBJ2-3; TRBD2 fits 14 bases in the junction. Source material: PBMCs. The TCR comes from a girl aged 10-17 years in good health and CMV-seropositive. CDR3 sequence: CASSQERPGLAGGTDTQYF. The nucleotide sequence reads TGTGCCAGCAGCCAAGAGAGACCGGGACTAGCGGGAGGCACAGATACGCAGTATTTT.